This T cell receptor (beta chain) was recovered during a study of early T cells in non-severe SARS-CoV-2 infection. Study observations and caveats: Matching with VDJdb favored anti-spike CD8 responses (missing private and CD4 specificities).

This clonotype was counted between two and nine times. What it binds is not known. Per the germline V gene, CDR1 is WNHNN and CDR2 is SYGVQD (reference sequence). V dropped 3 bases and J dropped 6 bases, with 8 bases sitting between them. This CDR3 contains 12 residues. Attachment of unique molecular identifiers to individual cDNA molecules was performed. TCRdb used MiXCR to reprocess the 5' RACE reads, holding one entry per CDR3 protein. The sample contains roughly 58,000 distinct CDR3 sequences, around a tenth of which appear only once. The rearrangement links TRBV10-1 to TRBJ1-1; unclear D gene. The sample consisted of whole blood. The clonotype comes from an adult who was a healthcare worker with PCR-confirmed SARS-CoV-2 infection or an uninfected control (not recorded which). CDR3 coding DNA: TGCGCCAGCAGTGACTTCATTCCTGAAGCTTTCTTT. It translates to CASSDFIPEAFF.